Sequencing of this TCR beta chain was carried out in a study of cytomegalovirus exposure and HLA in healthy donors. Turning to the study itself: About 180 million T cells yielded around 100 million unique TCR beta sequences, as an earlier analysis found. Broader study findings: An observed cluster of highly shared sequence variants was recorded as a likely sequencing artifact.

The PCR had 60 Vbeta and 13 Jbeta primers. Using immunoSEQ multiplex PCR, the repertoire was profiled, and TCRdb retains in-frame clones only, with some absent. This sample's table has tens of thousands of clones. The germline CDR1 and CDR2 sequences are SEHNR and FQNEAQ (reference sequence). This CDR3 contains 19 residues. Comment on this clone: What it recognizes is unknown.

V is TRBV7-9 and J is TRBJ2-5, with 7 positions matching TRBD2. The J call may not be correct, given that the DNA end is closer to TRBJ2-7. The origin of this receptor is a woman in her 30s in good health and CMV-seronegative. Sequencing used PBMCs. CDR3 amino acids: CASSLAGGEGRPPYYEQYF. CDR3 DNA: TGTGCCAGCAGCTTAGCGGGGGGGGAGGGTAGACCTCCCTACTACGAGCAGTACTTC.